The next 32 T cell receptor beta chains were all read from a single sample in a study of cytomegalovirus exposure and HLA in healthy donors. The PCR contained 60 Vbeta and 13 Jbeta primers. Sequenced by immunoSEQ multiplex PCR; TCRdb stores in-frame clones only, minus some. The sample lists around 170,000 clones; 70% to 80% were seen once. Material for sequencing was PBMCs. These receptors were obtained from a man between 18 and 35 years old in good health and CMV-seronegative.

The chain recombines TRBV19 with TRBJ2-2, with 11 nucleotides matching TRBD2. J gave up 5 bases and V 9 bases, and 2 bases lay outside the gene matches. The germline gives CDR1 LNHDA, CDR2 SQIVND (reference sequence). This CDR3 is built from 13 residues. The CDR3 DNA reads TGTGCCAGCGGACTAGCGGGTACCGGGGAGCTGTTTTTT. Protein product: CASGLAGTGELFF.

The CDR3 DNA is TGTGCCAGCAGCTCAAGGACTTACACTGAAGCTTTCTTT. Encoded protein: CASSSRTYTEAFF. J is TRBJ1-1 and V is TRBV7-9, with D uncertain. Per germline, CDR1 SEHNR and CDR2 FQNEAQ (reference sequence). Trimming pared 4 bases from V and 3 bases from J, leaving 9 bases between. This CDR3 has 13 amino acids.

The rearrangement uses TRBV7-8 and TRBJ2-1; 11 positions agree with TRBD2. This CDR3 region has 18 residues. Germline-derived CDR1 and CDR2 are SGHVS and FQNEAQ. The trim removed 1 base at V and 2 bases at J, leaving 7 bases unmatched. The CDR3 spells CASSLELAGAFPYNEQFF. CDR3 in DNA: TGTGCCAGCAGCTTAGAACTAGCGGGGGCATTTCCCTACAATGAGCAGTTCTTC.

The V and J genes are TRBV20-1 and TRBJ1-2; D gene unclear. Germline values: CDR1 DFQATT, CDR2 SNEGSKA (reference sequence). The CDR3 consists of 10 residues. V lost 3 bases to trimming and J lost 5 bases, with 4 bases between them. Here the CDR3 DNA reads TGCAGTGCTAGCCAATATGGCTACACCTTC. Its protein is CSASQYGYTF.

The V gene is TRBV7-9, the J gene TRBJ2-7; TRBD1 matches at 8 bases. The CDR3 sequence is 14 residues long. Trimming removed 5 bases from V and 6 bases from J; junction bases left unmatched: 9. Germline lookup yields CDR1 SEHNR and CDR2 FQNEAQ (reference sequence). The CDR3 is CASSGSTGGFEQYF. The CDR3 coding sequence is TGTGCCAGCAGCGGGAGTACAGGGGGGTTCGAGCAGTACTTC.

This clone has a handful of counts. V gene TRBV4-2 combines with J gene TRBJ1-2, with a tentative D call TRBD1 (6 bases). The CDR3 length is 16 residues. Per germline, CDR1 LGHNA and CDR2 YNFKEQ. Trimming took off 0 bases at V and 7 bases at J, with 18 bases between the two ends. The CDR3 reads CASSQDNTGPRFGYTF. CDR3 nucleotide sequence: TGTGCCAGCAGCCAAGATAACACAGGGCCCAGGTTTGGCTACACCTTC.

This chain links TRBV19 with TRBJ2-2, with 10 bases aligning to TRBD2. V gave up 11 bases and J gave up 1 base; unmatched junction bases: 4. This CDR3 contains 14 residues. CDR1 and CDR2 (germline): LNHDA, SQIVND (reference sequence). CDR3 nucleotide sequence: TGTGCCTCCAGGACTAGCGGGAACACCGGGGAGCTGTTTTTT. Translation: CASRTSGNTGELFF.

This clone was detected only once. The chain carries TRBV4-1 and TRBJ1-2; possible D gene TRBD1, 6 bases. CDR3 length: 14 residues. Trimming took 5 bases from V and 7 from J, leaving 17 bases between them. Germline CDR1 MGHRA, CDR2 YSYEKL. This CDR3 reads CASSSPGGARGYTF. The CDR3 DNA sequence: TGCGCCAGCAGCTCCCCTGGGGGGGCGCGTGGCTACACCTTC.

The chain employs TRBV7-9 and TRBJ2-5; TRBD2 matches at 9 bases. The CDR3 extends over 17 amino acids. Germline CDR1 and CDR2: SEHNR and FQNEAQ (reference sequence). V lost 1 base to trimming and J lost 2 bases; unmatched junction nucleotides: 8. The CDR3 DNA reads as TGTGCCAGCAGCTTAGGAGTAGCGGGGGTCCCACAAGAGACCCAGTACTTC. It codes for CASSLGVAGVPQETQYF.

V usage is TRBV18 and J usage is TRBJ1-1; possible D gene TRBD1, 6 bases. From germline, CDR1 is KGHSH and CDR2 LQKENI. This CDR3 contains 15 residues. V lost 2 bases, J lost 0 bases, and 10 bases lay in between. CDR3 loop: CASSPRTEVNTEAFF. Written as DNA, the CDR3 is TGTGCCAGCTCACCAAGGACAGAAGTGAACACTGAAGCTTTCTTT.

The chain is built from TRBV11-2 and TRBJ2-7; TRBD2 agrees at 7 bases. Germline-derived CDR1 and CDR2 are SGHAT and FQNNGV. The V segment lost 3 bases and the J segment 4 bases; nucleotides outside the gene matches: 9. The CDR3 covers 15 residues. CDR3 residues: CASSFSRGESYEQYF. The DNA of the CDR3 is TGTGCCAGCAGCTTCTCCCGGGGGGAGTCGTACGAGCAGTACTTC. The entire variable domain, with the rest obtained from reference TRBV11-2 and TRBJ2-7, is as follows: EAGVAQSPRYKIIEKRQSVAFWCNPISGHATLYWYQQILGQGPKLLIQFQNNGVVDDSQLPKDRFSAERLKGVDSTLKIQPAKLEDSAVYLCASSFSRGESYEQYFGPGTRLTVT.

In DNA, the CDR3 is TGTGCCAGCAGAGGACAGGGTATTCGCTATGGCTACACCTTC. Protein sequence: CASRGQGIRYGYTF. J is TRBJ1-2 and V is TRBV2; TRBD1 matches at 8 bases. The CDR3 runs 14 residues. Unmatched junction bases numbered 7, after V lost 6 bases and J lost 4 bases. The germline V gene encodes CDR1 SNHLY and CDR2 FYNNEI.

This chain's CDR3 is CASREQGHTEAFF. The CDR3 nucleotides read TGTGCCAGCAGGGAGCAGGGGCACACTGAAGCTTTCTTT. The rearrangement uses TRBV6-6 and TRBJ1-1; tentatively, D is TRBD1 (6 bases). V was clipped by 6 bases and J by 3 bases, with 11 bases between them. CDR3 size: 13 residues. Per the germline V gene, CDR1 is MNHNY and CDR2 is SVGAGI (reference sequence).

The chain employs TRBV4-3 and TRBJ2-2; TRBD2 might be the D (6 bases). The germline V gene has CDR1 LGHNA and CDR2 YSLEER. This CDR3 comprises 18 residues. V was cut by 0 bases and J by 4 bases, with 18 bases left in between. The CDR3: CASSQDLFWSRGTGELFF. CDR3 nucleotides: TGCGCCAGCAGCCAAGATCTTTTCTGGTCGCGGGGCACCGGGGAGCTGTTTTTT.

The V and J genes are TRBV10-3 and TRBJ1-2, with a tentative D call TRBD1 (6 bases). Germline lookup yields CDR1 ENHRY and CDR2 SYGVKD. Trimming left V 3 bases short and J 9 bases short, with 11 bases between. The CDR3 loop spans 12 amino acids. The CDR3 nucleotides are TGTGCCATCAGTGAATTGGACAGCTGCTACACCTTC. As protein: CAISELDSCYTF.

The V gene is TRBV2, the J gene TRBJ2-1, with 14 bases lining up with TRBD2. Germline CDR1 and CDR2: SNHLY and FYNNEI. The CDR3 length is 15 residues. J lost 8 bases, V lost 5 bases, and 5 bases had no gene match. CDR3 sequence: CASSMTSGRAHEQFF. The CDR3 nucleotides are TGTGCCAGCAGTATGACTAGCGGGAGGGCCCATGAGCAGTTCTTC.

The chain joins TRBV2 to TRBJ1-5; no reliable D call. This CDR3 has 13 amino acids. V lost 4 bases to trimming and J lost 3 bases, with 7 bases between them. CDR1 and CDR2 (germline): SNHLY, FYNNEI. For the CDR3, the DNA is TGTGCCAGCAGTGTGATGGCCAATCAGCCCCAGCATTTT. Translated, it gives CASSVMANQPQHF.

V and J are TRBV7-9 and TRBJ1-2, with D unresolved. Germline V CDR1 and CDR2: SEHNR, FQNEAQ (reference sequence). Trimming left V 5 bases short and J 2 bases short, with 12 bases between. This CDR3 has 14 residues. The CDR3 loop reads CASSRVPQNYGYTF. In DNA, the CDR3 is TGTGCCAGCAGCCGCGTCCCACAGAACTATGGCTACACCTTC.

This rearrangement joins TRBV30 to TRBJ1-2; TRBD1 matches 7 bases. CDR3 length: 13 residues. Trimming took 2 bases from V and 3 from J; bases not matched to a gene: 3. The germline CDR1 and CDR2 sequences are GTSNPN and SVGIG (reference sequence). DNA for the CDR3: TGTGCCTGGAGTAAACAGGGGTACTATGGCTACACCTTC. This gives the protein CAWSKQGYYGYTF.

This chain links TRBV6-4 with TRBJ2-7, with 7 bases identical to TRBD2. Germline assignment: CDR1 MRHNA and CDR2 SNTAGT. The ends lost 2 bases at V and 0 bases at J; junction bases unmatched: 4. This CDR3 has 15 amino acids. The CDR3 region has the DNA TGTGCCAGCAGTGACGCGGGGGAGTTCTCCTACGAGCAGTACTTC. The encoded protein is CASSDAGEFSYEQYF.

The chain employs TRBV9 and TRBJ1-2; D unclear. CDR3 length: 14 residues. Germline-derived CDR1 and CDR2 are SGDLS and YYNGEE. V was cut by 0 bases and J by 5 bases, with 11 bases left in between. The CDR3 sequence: CASSVGSGEYGYTF. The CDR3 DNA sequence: TGTGCCAGCAGCGTAGGGAGTGGGGAGTATGGCTACACCTTC.

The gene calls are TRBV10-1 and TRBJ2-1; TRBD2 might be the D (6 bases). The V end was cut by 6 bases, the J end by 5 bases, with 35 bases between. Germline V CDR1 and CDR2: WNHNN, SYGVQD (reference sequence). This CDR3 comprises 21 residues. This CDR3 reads CASSPKGPPGLGVPEDNEQFF. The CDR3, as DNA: TGCGCCAGCAGCCCTAAAGGTCCGCCGGGACTGGGGGTTCCTGAAGACAATGAGCAGTTCTTC.

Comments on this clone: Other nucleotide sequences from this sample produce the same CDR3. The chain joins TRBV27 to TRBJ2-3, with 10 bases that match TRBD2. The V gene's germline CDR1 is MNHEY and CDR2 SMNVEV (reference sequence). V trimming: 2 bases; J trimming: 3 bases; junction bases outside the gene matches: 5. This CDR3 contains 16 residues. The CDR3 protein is CASSLNSGGLTDTQYF. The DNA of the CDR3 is TGTGCCAGCAGTTTAAATAGCGGGGGGTTAACAGATACGCAGTATTTT.

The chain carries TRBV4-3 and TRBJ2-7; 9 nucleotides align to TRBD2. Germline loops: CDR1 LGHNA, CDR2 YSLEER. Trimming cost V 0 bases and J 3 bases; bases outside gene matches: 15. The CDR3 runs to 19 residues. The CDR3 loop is CASSQDASGRPATIYEQYF. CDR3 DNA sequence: TGCGCCAGCAGCCAAGATGCCAGCGGGAGGCCTGCGACGATCTACGAGCAGTACTTC.

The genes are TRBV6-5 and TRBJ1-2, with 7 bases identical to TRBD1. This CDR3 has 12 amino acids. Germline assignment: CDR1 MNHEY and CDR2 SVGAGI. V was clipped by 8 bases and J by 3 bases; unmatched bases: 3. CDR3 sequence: CASAGQDYGYTF. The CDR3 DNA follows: TGTGCCAGCGCAGGACAGGACTATGGCTACACCTTC.

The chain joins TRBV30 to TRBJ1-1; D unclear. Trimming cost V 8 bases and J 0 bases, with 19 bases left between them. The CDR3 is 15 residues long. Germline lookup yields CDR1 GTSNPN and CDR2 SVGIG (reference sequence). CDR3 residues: CAHMANIFMNTEAFF. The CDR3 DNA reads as TGTGCCCACATGGCCAACATTTTCATGAACACTGAAGCTTTCTTT. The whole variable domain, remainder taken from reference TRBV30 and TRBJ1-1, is SQTIHQWPATLVQPVGSPLSLECTVEGTSNPNLYWYRQAAGRGLQLLFYSVGIGQISSEVPQNLSASRPQDRQFILSSKKLLLSDSGFYLCAHMANIFMNTEAFFGQGTRLTVV.

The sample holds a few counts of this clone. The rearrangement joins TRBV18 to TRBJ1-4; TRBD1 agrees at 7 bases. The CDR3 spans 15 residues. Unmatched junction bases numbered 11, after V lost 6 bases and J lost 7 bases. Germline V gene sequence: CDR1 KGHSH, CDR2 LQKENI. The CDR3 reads CASSLAGTASEKLFF. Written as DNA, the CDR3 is TGTGCCAGCTCCCTCGCCGGGACAGCATCTGAAAAACTGTTTTTT.

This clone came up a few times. In nucleotides, the CDR3 is TGTGCCAGCAGCTTTAGCGGGAGTATCAACGAGCAGTACTTC. It translates to CASSFSGSINEQYF. The rearrangement joins TRBV7-9 to TRBJ2-7, with 9 bases fitting TRBD2. CDR1 is SEHNR and CDR2 is FQNEAQ in the germline V gene (reference sequence). V was clipped by 3 bases and J by 5 bases; unmatched bases: 5. CDR3 size: 14 residues.

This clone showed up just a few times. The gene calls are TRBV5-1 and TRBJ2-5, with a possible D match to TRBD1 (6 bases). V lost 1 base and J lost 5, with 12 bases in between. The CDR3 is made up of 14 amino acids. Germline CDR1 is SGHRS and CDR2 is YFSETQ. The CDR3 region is CASSLRDGGETQYF. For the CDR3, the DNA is TGCGCCAGCAGCTTGAGAGATGGGGGCGAGACCCAGTACTTC. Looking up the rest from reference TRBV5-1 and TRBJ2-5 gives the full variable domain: KAGVTQTPRYLIKTRGQQVTLSCSPISGHRSVSWYQQTPGQGLQFLFEYFSETQRNKGNFPGRFSGRQFSNSRSEMNVSTLELGDSALYLCASSLRDGGETQYFGPGTRLLVL.

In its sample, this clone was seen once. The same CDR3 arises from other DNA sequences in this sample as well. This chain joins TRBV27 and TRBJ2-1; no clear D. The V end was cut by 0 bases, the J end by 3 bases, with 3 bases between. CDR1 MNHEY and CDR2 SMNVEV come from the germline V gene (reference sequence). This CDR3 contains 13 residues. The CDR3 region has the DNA TGTGCCAGCAGTTTATCGAGCTACAATGAGCAGTTCTTC. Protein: CASSLSSYNEQFF.

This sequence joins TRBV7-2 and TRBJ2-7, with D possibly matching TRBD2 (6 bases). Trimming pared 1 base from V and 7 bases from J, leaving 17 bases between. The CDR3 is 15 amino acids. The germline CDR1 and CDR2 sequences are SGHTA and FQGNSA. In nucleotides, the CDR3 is TGTGCCAGCAGCTTAGTGCCCCTCGGGGGTGGGGAGCAGTACTTC. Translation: CASSLVPLGGGEQYF.

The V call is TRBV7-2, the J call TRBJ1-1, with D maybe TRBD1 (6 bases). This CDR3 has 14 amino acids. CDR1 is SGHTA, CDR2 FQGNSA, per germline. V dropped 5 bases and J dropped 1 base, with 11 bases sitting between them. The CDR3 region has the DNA TGTGCCAGCAGCGCCGCCAGGGGGAACACTGAAGCTTTCTTT. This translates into CASSAARGNTEAFF.